A single sample gave rise to the 4 T cell receptor beta chains below, sequenced in a study of blood T cell repertoires in COVID-19. Clones were read by immunoSEQ multiplex PCR, and TCRdb kept only the in-frame ones, dropping some. Counted here are about 71,000 clones, over 75% occurring once; the ten biggest clones make up around 5%. The sequenced material came from peripheral blood. The receptors stem from a woman aged 18-29 years with acute or convalescent COVID-19.

In its sample, this clone was seen a few times. The V gene is TRBV7-8, the J gene TRBJ2-5, with D possibly matching TRBD2 (5 bases). The germline V and J ends were trimmed by 5 bases and 4 bases, with 14 bases remaining between them. Germline loops: CDR1 SGHVS, CDR2 FQNEAQ. The length of the CDR3 is 14 residues. This CDR3 is CASSRVVGGETQYF. The CDR3 DNA reads TGTGCCAGCAGCCGGGTTGTTGGAGGAGAGACCCAGTACTTC. Full variable domain (outside the CDR3, taken from reference TRBV7-8 and TRBJ2-5): GAGVSQSPRYKVAKRGQDVALRCDPISGHVSLFWYQQALGQGPEFLTYFQNEAQLDKSGLPSDRFFAERPEGSVSTLKIQRTQQEDSAVYLCASSRVVGGETQYFGPGTRLLVL.

The chain employs TRBV27 and TRBJ2-1, with 7 bases fitting TRBD1. CDR1 and CDR2 from the germline V gene are MNHEY and SMNVEV (reference sequence). V lost 6 bases, J lost 4 bases, and 9 bases stayed unmatched. This CDR3 region has 15 residues. CDR3 in DNA: TGTGCCAGCAGCAAAACAGGGGATGGTTACAATGAGCAGTTCTTC. This codes for CASSKTGDGYNEQFF.

This rearrangement joins TRBV7-8 to TRBJ2-1; 7 bases map to TRBD1. Looked up from germline, CDR1 is SGHVS and CDR2 is FQNEAQ. The CDR3 extends over 15 amino acids. The V and J ends lost 0 bases and 9 bases, in that order; junction bases with no gene match: 8. The CDR3 nucleotides are TGTGCCAGCAGCTTAGCACTGACAGGGTGGGGTGAGCAGTTCTTC. This codes for CASSLALTGWGEQFF.

The chain couples TRBV29-1 to TRBJ1-6; 8 nucleotides agree with TRBD1. Looked up from germline, CDR1 is SQVTM and CDR2 is ANQGSEA. The CDR3 runs to 12 residues. V was pared by 7 bases and J by 7 bases, with 3 bases of the junction left unmatched. The CDR3 loop is CSARGRNSPLHF. The CDR3 nucleotides are TGCAGCGCCAGGGGGCGGAATTCACCCCTCCACTTT. Looking up the rest from reference TRBV29-1 and TRBJ1-6 gives the full variable domain: SAVISQKPSRDICQRGTSLTIQCQVDSQVTMMFWYRQQPGQSLTLIATANQGSEATYESGFVIDKFPISRPNLTFSTLTVSNMSPEDSSIYLCSARGRNSPLHFGNGTRLTVT.